This is a list of T cell receptor beta chains from one sample in a study of cytomegalovirus exposure and HLA in healthy donors. TCRdb's copy holds only in-frame clones and misses some; the assay was immunoSEQ multiplex PCR. The profile covers roughly 150,000 clones, with roughly nine tenths appearing a single time and around 3.4% taken by the ten largest. The specimen was PBMCs. These receptors all come from a woman aged 18 to 35 in good health and CMV-seropositive. Both conserved end residues are part of each CDR3. D genes are given only for firm matches. Clone size is shown for a subset of rows, as once, few, many or a class of expanded clone.

D gene	V gene	clone size	J gene	CDR3 protein	CDR3 DNA
NA	TRBV5-6	NA	TRBJ1-2	CASSLSGGDGYTF	TGTGCCAGCAGCTTGTCGGGAGGAGATGGCTACACCTTC
NA	TRBV5-1	NA	TRBJ1-1	CASSLSSANTEAFF	TGCGCCAGCAGCTTGTCCAGCGCGAACACTGAAGCTTTCTTT
NA	TRBV9	once	TRBJ2-7	CASSVEQGASYEQYF	TGTGCCAGCAGCGTAGAACAGGGAGCCTCCTACGAGCAGTACTTC
TRBD1	TRBV30	NA	TRBJ1-2	CAWSQPLDRVWGYTF	TGTGCCTGGAGTCAACCCCTTGACAGGGTTTGGGGCTACACCTTC
NA	TRBV5-1	NA	TRBJ1-5	CASSPGSEVQPQHF	TGCGCCAGCAGCCCCGGGAGCGAGGTCCAGCCCCAGCATTTT
NA	TRBV29-1	NA	TRBJ2-2	CSVPWGPGELFF	TGCAGCGTTCCGTGGGGGCCCGGGGAGCTGTTTTTT
NA	TRBV27	NA	TRBJ1-3	CASGLAGDRNTIYF	TGTGCCAGCGGCCTAGCAGGGGACCGAAACACCATATATTTT
NA	TRBV6-5	NA	TRBJ2-2	CASRPLEAGELFF	TGTGCCAGCAGACCCCTAGAGGCCGGGGAGCTGTTTTTT
TRBD2	TRBV13	NA	TRBJ2-7	CASSLGGRSSYEQYF	TGTGCCAGCAGCTTGGGAGGGAGAAGCTCCTACGAGCAGTACTTC
TRBD2	TRBV4-2	NA	TRBJ2-7	CAREGLAETAYEQYF	TGTGCCAGAGAGGGACTAGCGGAGACGGCCTACGAGCAGTACTTC
NA	TRBV5-1	NA	TRBJ1-4	CASNTGIAAGEKLFF	TGCGCCAGCAACACAGGGATTGCTGCTGGTGAAAAACTGTTTTTT
NA	TRBV11-2	NA	TRBJ2-1	CASSLGTDPVYNEQFF	TGTGCCAGCAGCTTAGGGACAGATCCAGTATACAATGAGCAGTTCTTC
NA	TRBV6-5	NA	TRBJ1-3	CASSYYGGAGNTIYF	TGTGCCAGCAGTTACTACGGAGGAGCTGGAAACACCATATATTTT
NA	TRBV19	NA	TRBJ2-1	CASSGSRSYNEQFF	TGTGCCAGTAGTGGGAGCCGCTCCTACAATGAGCAGTTCTTC
NA	TRBV11-2	NA	TRBJ2-7	CASSLGAEGTYEQYF	TGTGCCAGCAGCTTAGGAGCAGAGGGAACCTACGAGCAGTACTTC
TRBD2	TRBV28	NA	TRBJ2-2	CASSQAGGANTGELFF	TGTGCCAGCAGCCAAGCGGGAGGGGCCAACACCGGGGAGCTGTTTTTT
NA	TRBV25-1	NA	TRBJ1-3	CASSDRLSSGNTIYF	TGTGCCAGCAGTGATCGTTTATCCTCTGGAAACACCATATATTTT
NA	TRBV6-6	NA	TRBJ2-7	CATLGANTGYYEQYF	TGTGCCACCCTAGGGGCCAACACCGGCTACTACGAGCAGTACTTC
NA	TRBV7-9	many	TRBJ1-2	CASSFRGEDGYTF	TGTGCCAGCAGCTTCCGAGGGGAGGATGGCTACACCTTC
NA	TRBV19	NA	TRBJ2-7	CASSISTGPDYEQYF	TGTGCCAGTAGTATTTCCACAGGCCCGGACTACGAGCAGTACTTC
TRBD1	TRBV5-6	once	TRBJ1-2	CASSLTGTDYGYTF	TGTGCCAGCAGCCTAACCGGGACAGACTATGGCTACACCTTC
NA	TRBV18	NA	TRBJ2-7	CASSPRQSSYEQYF	TGTGCCAGCTCACCCCGACAGTCCTCCTACGAGCAGTACTTC
NA	TRBV2	NA	TRBJ1-4	CASSERAGWNEKLFF	TGTGCCAGCAGTGAACGGGCAGGGTGGAATGAAAAACTGTTTTTT
NA	TRBV4-1	NA	TRBJ2-3	CASSQERRTSTDTQYF	TGCGCCAGCAGCCAAGAGAGGCGGACTAGCACAGATACGCAGTATTTT
NA	TRBV5-6	NA	TRBJ2-1	CASSLANGEQFF	TGTGCCAGCAGCTTGGCAAACGGTGAGCAGTTCTTC
TRBD2	TRBV4-1	NA	TRBJ2-5	CASSQSGRGETQYF	TGCGCCAGCAGCCAAAGCGGGAGAGGTGAGACCCAGTACTTC
NA	TRBV18	NA	TRBJ1-5	CASSPGDWGHQPQHF	TGTGCCAGCTCACCAGGGGACTGGGGTCATCAGCCCCAGCATTTT
NA	TRBV5-1	NA	TRBJ2-5	CASSKARGQETQYF	TGCGCCAGCAGCAAAGCTCGGGGCCAAGAGACCCAGTACTTC
TRBD1	TRBV15	NA	TRBJ2-2	CATSRDKLRGHTGELFF	TGTGCCACCAGCAGAGATAAGTTAAGGGGGCACACCGGGGAGCTGTTTTTT
NA	TRBV5-6	NA	TRBJ2-4	CASSSGHAKNIQYF	TGTGCCAGCAGCTCGGGACACGCCAAAAACATTCAGTACTTC
NA	TRBV5-6	NA	TRBJ2-2	CASSLDWGAGELFF	TGTGCCAGCAGCTTGGACTGGGGGGCCGGGGAGCTGTTTTTT
NA	TRBV5-4	once	TRBJ1-1	CASYRVNTEAFF	TGTGCCAGCTACAGGGTGAACACTGAAGCTTTCTTT
TRBD2	TRBV27	NA	TRBJ2-5	CASSYSIAGAQETQYF	TGTGCCAGCAGTTACTCCATAGCGGGAGCCCAAGAGACCCAGTACTTC
TRBD2	TRBV5-8	NA	TRBJ2-1	CASSGGSSGFYNEQFF	TGTGCCAGCAGCGGGGGATCTAGCGGGTTTTACAATGAGCAGTTCTTC
NA	TRBV4-1	NA	TRBJ2-6	CASSFGGASSSGANVLTF	TGCGCCAGCAGCTTTGGGGGGGCCTCATCCTCTGGGGCCAACGTCCTGACTTTC
NA	TRBV19	NA	TRBJ1-4	CASSPSGGRGEKLFF	TGTGCCAGTTCCCCGTCGGGGGGCCGAGGTGAAAAACTGTTTTTT
NA	TRBV6-6	NA	TRBJ1-4	CASSQPGTQLKRLFF	TGTGCCAGCAGCCAACCCGGGACACAACTGAAAAGACTGTTTTTT
TRBD2	TRBV19	NA	TRBJ2-7	CASSSGTSLDEQYF	TGTGCCAGTAGTTCGGGGACTAGCCTTGACGAGCAGTACTTC
TRBD2	TRBV7-9	NA	TRBJ2-3	CASSLRLAGEDTQYF	TGTGCCAGCAGCCTCAGACTAGCGGGAGAGGACACGCAGTATTTT